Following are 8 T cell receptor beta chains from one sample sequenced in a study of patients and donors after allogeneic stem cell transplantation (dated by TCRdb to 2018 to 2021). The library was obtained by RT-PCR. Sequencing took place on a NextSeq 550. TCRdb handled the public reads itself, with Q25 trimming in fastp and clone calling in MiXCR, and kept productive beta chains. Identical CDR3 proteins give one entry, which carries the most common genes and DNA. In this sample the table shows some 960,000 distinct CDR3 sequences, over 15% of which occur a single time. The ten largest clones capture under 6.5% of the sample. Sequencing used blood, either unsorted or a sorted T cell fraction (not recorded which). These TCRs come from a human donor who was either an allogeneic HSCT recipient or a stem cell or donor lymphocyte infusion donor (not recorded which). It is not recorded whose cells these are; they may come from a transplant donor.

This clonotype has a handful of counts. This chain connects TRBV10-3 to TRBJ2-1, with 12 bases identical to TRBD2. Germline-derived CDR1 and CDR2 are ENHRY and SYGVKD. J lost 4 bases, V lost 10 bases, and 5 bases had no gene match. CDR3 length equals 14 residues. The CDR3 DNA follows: TGTGCCAACGCCGGGACTAGCGGGTACAATGAGCAGTTCTTC. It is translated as CANAGTSGYNEQFF.

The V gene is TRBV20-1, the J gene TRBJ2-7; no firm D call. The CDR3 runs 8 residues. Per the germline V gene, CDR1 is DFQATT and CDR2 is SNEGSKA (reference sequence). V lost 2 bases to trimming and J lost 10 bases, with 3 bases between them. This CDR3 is CSARNQYF. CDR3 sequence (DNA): TGCAGTGCTAGAAACCAGTACTTC.

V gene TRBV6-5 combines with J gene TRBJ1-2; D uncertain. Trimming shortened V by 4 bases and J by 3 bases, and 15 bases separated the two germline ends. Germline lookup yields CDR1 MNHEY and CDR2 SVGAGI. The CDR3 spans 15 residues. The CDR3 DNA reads TGTGCCAGCAGTTCCCTTTTCGGAAGGGACTATGGCTACACCTTC. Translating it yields CASSSLFGRDYGYTF.

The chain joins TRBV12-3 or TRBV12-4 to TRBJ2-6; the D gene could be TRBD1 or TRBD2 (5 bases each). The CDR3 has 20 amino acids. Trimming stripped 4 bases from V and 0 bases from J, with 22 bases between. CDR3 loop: CASSSIFRDDIRSGANVLTF. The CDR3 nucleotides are TGTGCCAGCAGTTCCATCTTCCGGGACGACATCCGCTCTGGGGCCAACGTCCTGACTTTC.

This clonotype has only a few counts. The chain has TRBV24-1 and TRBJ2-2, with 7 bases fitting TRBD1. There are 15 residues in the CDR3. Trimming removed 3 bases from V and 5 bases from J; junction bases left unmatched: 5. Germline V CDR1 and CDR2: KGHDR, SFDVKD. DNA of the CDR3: TGTGCCACCAGTGATCCTCGACAGGGAACCGGGGAGCTGTTTTTT. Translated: CATSDPRQGTGELFF.

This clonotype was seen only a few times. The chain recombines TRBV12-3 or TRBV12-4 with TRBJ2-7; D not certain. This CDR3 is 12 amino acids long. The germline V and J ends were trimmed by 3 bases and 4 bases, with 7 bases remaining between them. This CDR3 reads CASSFEVYEQYF. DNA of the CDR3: TGTGCCAGCAGTTTTGAGGTATACGAGCAGTACTTC.

The CDR3 spells CASSQRMGVTQYF. CDR3 coding DNA: TGTGCCAGCAGCCAAAGGATGGGTGTGACCCAGTACTTC. The rearrangement uses TRBV3-1 and TRBJ2-5; no clear D. Germline V CDR1 and CDR2: LGHDT, YNNKEL (reference sequence). V was shortened by 2 bases and J by 7 bases, with 11 bases between the two germline ends. The CDR3 covers 13 residues.

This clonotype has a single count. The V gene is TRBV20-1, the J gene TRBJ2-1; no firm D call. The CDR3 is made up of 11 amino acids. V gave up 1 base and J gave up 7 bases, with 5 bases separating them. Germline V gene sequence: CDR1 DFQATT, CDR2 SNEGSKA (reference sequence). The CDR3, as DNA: TGCAGTGCTAGAGTAGAGAATGAGCAGTTCTTC. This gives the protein CSARVENEQFF.